This section outlines one TCR beta chain sequence together with its context. Its antigen is still unknown. Per the germline V gene, CDR1 is SGHRS and CDR2 is YFSETQ. V lost 3 bases to trimming and J lost 7 bases, with 14 bases between them. The CDR3 totals 15 residues. A multiplex PCR was run with 60 Vbeta primers and 13 Jbeta primers. Assay used: immunoSEQ multiplex PCR; TCRdb lists only in-frame clones, some missing. In all, the sample yields approximately 47,000 clones. The data derive from a study of cytomegalovirus exposure and HLA in healthy donors. Study-wide points: Fewer N-insertions (relative to the roughly 660-donor mean) were reportedly seen in an Asian-associated ancestry cluster in a later analysis. Rare sequences made up most TCRs, while some public TCRs were found in many donors.

This receptor was obtained from a male donor in good health and CMV-seronegative. Material: PBMCs. The V and J genes are TRBV5-1 and TRBJ1-6; tentative D call: TRBD1 (5 bases). The CDR3 loop reads CASSSAGGINSPLHF. CDR3 coding DNA: TGCGCCAGCAGCTCGGCCGGGGGGATCAATTCACCCCTCCACTTT.